This T cell receptor (beta chain) comes out of a study of human T cells and chemical hapten exposure (dated by TCRdb to about 2021). Regarding the research as a whole: For sensitization, 2% DPC in acetone was applied to an approximately 2 cm by approximately 2 cm area of upper inner arm skin. Some 29 alopecia patients provided blood for TCR sequencing at one to four time points (pre-sensitization, 2, 6 and 24 weeks). Libraries were pooled for sequencing, and variation in per-sample TCR yields was attributed mainly to small differences in library volumes within the pool. Blood was sampled from patients pre-sensitization (week 0) and at 2, 6 and about 24 weeks after DPC sensitization. Patch testing was performed on the upper back with Finn chambers containing 0.01% DPC, and the patch tests were scored after 6 days according to International Contact Dermatitis Research Group standards. In alopecia patients, the study followed how the peripheral blood TCR repertoire changed in vivo over primary and secondary sensitization to diphenylcyclopropenone (DPC), a hapten. The patient cohort, mostly female, included alopecia areata with under or over 50% scalp involvement, alopecia totalis and alopecia universalis. Weekly therapeutic DPC doses were additionally applied to the scalp of patients throughout the roughly 23-week study period.

On the study overall, not on this receptor specifically: After repeated subsampling, changes were observed in the strength of the expansion versus patch-test correlation and in the threshold at which the correlation became significant. DPC sensitization did not change the number of TCRs with a frequency above 1 in 1000, and there was no evidence of changes in global repertoire structure. Because all patients had alopecia, a presumed autoimmune disease, the immune response of the patients might differ from that of healthy individuals. The number of PT1 expanded TCRs positively correlated with patch test score, significant at thresholds 8, 16 and 32 but not 4. Compared with pre-sensitization or healthy control sets, expanded TCRs formed significantly more large CDR3 similarity clusters, which is consistent with antigen-driven responses.

The time point label of this sample denotes: pre-sensitization, week 0. The treatment or condition tag for this specimen amounts to: therapeutic diphenylcyclopropenone sensitization with weekly scalp DPC. At each patch-test visit, blood was drawn before the patch test was applied. Eligible patients were aged 18 to 70, diagnosed with alopecia, deemed suitable for DPC therapy, and excluded if pregnant. Total RNA was isolated from unfractionated whole blood collected in Tempus Blood RNA tubes. V and J are truncated by 2 bases and 0 bases respectively, leaving an intervening sequence of 5 bases. Its CDR3 holds 14 amino acids, cysteine through phenylalanine. Only CDR3 DNA is held: 42 bases, read in frame from base 1. As encoded in the germline V gene, CDR1 is MNHEY while CDR2 is SVGAGI. Libraries were constructed by RACE. TCRdb lists the instrument as NextSeq 500. Library preparation attached unique molecular identifiers to individual cDNA molecules for quantitative, reproducible TCR counting. For every blood RNA sample, sequencing covered both the TCR alpha and TCR beta chains. For the original study's pipeline: Samples had a median of roughly 100,000 TCRs, with a range from roughly 23,224 to 750,000. The Decombinator software suite was used to annotate V, J and CDR3 in the TCR reads. Every sample was subsampled to the same number of TCRs (28,000) for the PS versus PT1 abundance plots. Expanded TCRs were defined as absent before sensitization and observed at least eight times at the 2-week time point. TCRdb itself trimmed the public reads at Q25 with fastp, ran MiXCR and retained productive beta chains. Rows are combined by CDR3 protein, so each entry shows the most common genes and DNA. The V and J calls were determined by TCRdb, not by the authors. The sample table holds 90,000 or so distinct CDR3 sequences, of which 8.5% were seen once. About 2.5% of the sample belongs to the ten largest clones.

This clonotype was counted many times. The antigen this receptor binds is unknown. No base-level quality is on record; no much larger clone is a single base apart. Sequenced material: whole blood, taken in connection with sensitization to the hapten diphenylcyclopropenone (DPC). This sequence uses TRBV6-5 and TRBJ1-5, with no confidently assigned D gene. This clonotype was obtained from a man between 40 and 49 years old with alopecia areata. Some clones in this sample may be carry-over from other donors' samples. The CDR3 is CASSYRYSNQPQHF. The base sequence is TGTGCCAGCAGTTACAGATATAGCAATCAGCCCCAGCATTTT.